These 25 T cell receptor beta chains were all obtained from the same sample, sequenced in a study of blood T cell repertoires in COVID-19. Generated by immunoSEQ multiplex PCR, the TCRdb table keeps only in-frame clones and is missing some. The data hold 310,000 or so clones, with under 90% observed a single time. The sample was PBMCs or T cells enriched from blood (not recorded which). All receptors come from a woman between 18 and 30 years old who had recovered from COVID-19.

This chain's CDR3 is CASSIQGAHIQYF. The CDR3 nucleotides are TGTGCCAGTAGTATCCAGGGGGCTCACATTCAGTACTTC. The rearrangement uses TRBV19 and TRBJ2-4; 8 nucleotides match TRBD1. With V trimmed by 3 bases and J by 8 bases, 3 bases remained unmatched. The CDR3 runs to 13 residues. Germline V gene data show CDR1 as LNHDA and CDR2 as SQIVND (reference sequence).

As concerns this clone: Other DNA sequences in the sample encode the same CDR3. This chain uses TRBV27 with TRBJ1-2, with D unclear. Trimming pared 3 bases from V and 1 base from J, leaving 6 bases between. CDR1 and CDR2 (germline): MNHEY, SMNVEV (reference sequence). There are 13 residues in the CDR3. The chain's CDR3 is CASSFGRNYGYTF. For the CDR3, the DNA is TGTGCCAGCAGTTTTGGCCGTAACTATGGCTACACCTTC.

This chain uses TRBV6-5 with TRBJ1-3, with 7 bases that match TRBD1. This CDR3 is built from 14 residues. Trimming took 5 bases from V and 4 from J; bases not matched to a gene: 5. CDR1 and CDR2 from the germline V gene are MNHEY and SVGAGI. This CDR3 is CASSRTGVGNTIYF. In DNA form, the CDR3 reads TGTGCCAGCAGTCGGACAGGTGTAGGAAACACCATATATTTT.

This chain uses TRBV27 with TRBJ2-5; unclear D gene. Trimming removed 2 bases from V and 5 bases from J, with 21 bases in between. Germline loops: CDR1 MNHEY, CDR2 SMNVEV (reference sequence). CDR3 size: 17 residues. The CDR3 nucleotides read TGTGCCAGCAGTTTAGTGAACTTCCTTGGAGTGAGGGAGACCCAGTACTTC. This translates into CASSLVNFLGVRETQYF.

This sequence joins TRBV20-1 and TRBJ1-4; 8 bases map to TRBD1. The CDR3 totals 10 residues. J was trimmed by 14 bases and V by 5 bases; bases with no gene match: 4. CDR1 and CDR2 (germline): DFQATT, SNEGSKA (reference sequence). CDR3 sequence (DNA): TGCAGTGCTTGGACAGGGACGCTGTTTTTT. This gives the protein CSAWTGTLFF.

The chain joins TRBV5-1 to TRBJ1-1; 9 nucleotides line up with TRBD1. Germline CDR1 is SGHRS and CDR2 is YFSETQ. The CDR3 length is 16 residues. The ends lost 4 bases at V and 1 base at J; junction bases unmatched: 8. CDR3 loop: CASSTGQGGWNTEAFF. For the CDR3, the DNA is TGCGCCAGCAGCACGGGACAGGGCGGCTGGAACACTGAAGCTTTCTTT.

V and J are TRBV5-1 and TRBJ1-4, with 9 bases that match TRBD1. The V gene's germline CDR1 is SGHRS and CDR2 YFSETQ. This CDR3 has 19 amino acids. The V and J ends lost 0 bases and 5 bases, in that order; junction bases with no gene match: 14. DNA for the CDR3: TGCGCCAGCAGCTTGGAAGGGACAGGGTCCCTTGGCGACAATGAAAAACTGTTTTTT. Its protein product is CASSLEGTGSLGDNEKLFF. The complete variable domain, with remaining parts taken from reference TRBV5-1 and TRBJ1-4, reads KAGVTQTPRYLIKTRGQQVTLSCSPISGHRSVSWYQQTPGQGLQFLFEYFSETQRNKGNFPGRFSGRQFSNSRSEMNVSTLELGDSALYLCASSLEGTGSLGDNEKLFFGSGTQLSVL.

This chain uses TRBV7-6 with TRBJ1-1; D is possibly TRBD1 (5 bases). The germline V and J ends were trimmed by 4 bases and 4 bases, with 16 bases remaining between them. Germline V gene sequence: CDR1 SGHVS, CDR2 FNYEAQ. CDR3 size: 15 residues. CDR3 in DNA: TGTGCCAGCAGCTCAGTCGCGGGGGGAGGCACTGAAGCTTTCTTT. Amino acid sequence: CASSSVAGGGTEAFF.

Turning to this clone: This sample also contains other DNA sequences that code for the same CDR3. The genes are TRBV12-3 or TRBV12-4 and TRBJ2-3; D gene unclear. V was trimmed by 3 bases and J by 1 base, leaving 5 bases between them. The CDR3 sequence is 13 residues long. In DNA, the CDR3 is TGTGCCAGCAGTTTGAGAGGCACAGATACGCAGTATTTT. Its protein is CASSLRGTDTQYF.

V is TRBV3-1 (or the pseudogene TRBV3-2) and J is TRBJ2-2; maybe TRBD2 (5 bases). The length of the CDR3 is 14 residues. Germline-derived CDR1 and CDR2 are LGHDT and YNNKEL (reference sequence). V lost 3 bases and J lost 2, with 7 bases in between. Written as DNA, the CDR3 is TGTGCCAGCAGCCAGCGGGTTAACACCGGGGAGCTGTTTTTT. It translates to CASSQRVNTGELFF.

This chain uses TRBV24-1 with TRBJ1-5; perhaps TRBD1 as D (5 bases). The V gene lost 2 bases and the J gene lost 2 bases, with 21 bases spanning the gap. CDR1 KGHDR and CDR2 SFDVKD come from the germline V gene. The CDR3 extends over 19 amino acids. The CDR3: CATSDWAGVRGFGNQPQHF. For the CDR3, the DNA is TGTGCCACCAGTGATTGGGCGGGGGTTAGAGGGTTTGGCAATCAGCCCCAGCATTTT.

This clone has ten or more counts. For the CDR3, the DNA is TGTGCCAGCAGTTCGTATGAGTACTGGGACAGGGGGCGGGACACTGAAGCTTTCTTT. It specifies CASSSYEYWDRGRDTEAFF. The gene calls are TRBV27 and TRBJ1-1; 12 bases are a match to TRBD1. Germline trimming cut 4 bases from V and 3 bases from J; bases unmatched to any gene: 15. CDR3 length: 19 residues. Per the germline V gene, CDR1 is MNHEY and CDR2 is SMNVEV (reference sequence).

The rearrangement joins TRBV6-5 to TRBJ1-2, with TRBD1 matching over 8 bases. Germline V gene lookup returns CDR1 MNHEY and CDR2 SVGAGI. The CDR3 is 13 residues long. The V and J ends lost 11 bases and 7 bases, in that order; junction bases with no gene match: 12. CDR3 nucleotide sequence: TGTGCCGCTGGGGACAGGCCGGGTGGTGGCTACACCTTC. As protein: CAAGDRPGGGYTF.

The V gene is TRBV9, the J gene TRBJ2-3; 10 bases map to TRBD2. The ends lost 2 bases at V and 0 bases at J; junction bases unmatched: 6. This CDR3 region has 17 residues. Germline V gives CDR1 SGDLS, CDR2 YYNGEE. The CDR3 loop reads CASSVSPGLASTDTQYF. CDR3 DNA sequence: TGTGCCAGCAGCGTGTCCCCGGGACTAGCGAGCACAGATACGCAGTATTTT.

This chain connects TRBV7-2 to TRBJ1-2, with D uncertain. The V gene lost 11 bases and the J gene lost 0 bases, with 10 bases spanning the gap. This CDR3 is built from 12 residues. Germline V gene lookup returns CDR1 SGHTA and CDR2 FQGNSA. CDR3 in DNA: TGTGCCTTAGCCAGTACTAACTATGGCTACACCTTC. This gives the protein CALASTNYGYTF.

This chain's CDR3 is CASSQGQGSYEQYF. The CDR3 DNA follows: TGTGCCAGCAGCCAAGGACAGGGTTCCTACGAGCAGTACTTC. The rearrangement links TRBV6-5 to TRBJ2-7; 8 nucleotides line up with TRBD1. The CDR3 is 14 amino acids. The V gene end was trimmed by 6 bases and the J gene end by 1 base; junction bases not matched to a gene: 5. Germline V gene data show CDR1 as MNHEY and CDR2 as SVGAGI.

V gene TRBV7-9 combines with J gene TRBJ2-7; perhaps TRBD1 as D (6 bases). Germline lookup yields CDR1 SEHNR and CDR2 FQNEAQ (reference sequence). This CDR3 is built from 19 residues. Trimming left V 5 bases short and J 3 bases short, with 29 bases between. CDR3 in amino acids: CASSVSGRNRATWDYEQYF. CDR3 DNA: TGTGCCAGCAGCGTCTCGGGTAGGAACAGGGCGACTTGGGACTACGAGCAGTACTTC.

This chain uses TRBV30 with TRBJ1-1, with D possibly TRBD1 on 5 matching bases. CDR1 and CDR2 from the germline V gene are GTSNPN and SVGIG (reference sequence). V lost 4 bases and J lost 5, with 11 bases in between. The CDR3 loop spans 12 amino acids. This chain's CDR3 is CAWTGLGTEAFF. The CDR3 nucleotides are TGTGCCTGGACAGGGTTGGGAACTGAAGCTTTCTTT.

This clone was seen only a few times. The CDR3 coding sequence is TGTGCCAGCTCGAATCAAGCGCGCGGTAATTCACCCCTCCACTTT. Amino acids: CASSNQARGNSPLHF. The chain uses TRBV18 and TRBJ1-6, with D unresolved. The germline gives CDR1 KGHSH, CDR2 LQKENI. Deletions cut 6 bases from V and 6 bases from J, with 15 bases between. This CDR3 contains 15 residues.

This chain connects TRBV6-1 to TRBJ1-6, with 9 positions matching TRBD1. The CDR3 totals 13 residues. After removal of 4 bases from V and 8 bases from J, the junction contained 0 bases not matched to a gene. Germline CDR1 reads MNHNS; CDR2 reads SASEGT. The DNA of the CDR3 is TGTGCCAGCAGTGGGACAGGGGATTCACCCCTCCACTTT. This gives the protein CASSGTGDSPLHF.

The chain recombines TRBV13 with TRBJ1-6; possibly TRBD1 for D (6 bases). Germline V gene sequence: CDR1 PRHDT, CDR2 FYEKMQ (reference sequence). CDR3 length: 16 amino acids. V was pared by 10 bases and J by 9 bases, with 25 bases between. CDR3 coding DNA: TGTGCCACCGCCCTGGGAGCAGGGGAAGGTATTTCACCCCTCCACTTT. Protein product: CATALGAGEGISPLHF.

The chain joins TRBV9 to TRBJ2-5, with 11 bases lining up with TRBD2. Germline trimming cut 0 bases from V and 2 bases from J; bases unmatched to any gene: 6. The V gene's germline CDR1 is SGDLS and CDR2 YYNGEE. This CDR3 spans 17 amino acids. CDR3 sequence: CASSVGYSGGAQETQYF. The DNA of the CDR3 is TGTGCCAGCAGCGTAGGGTATAGCGGGGGGGCTCAAGAGACCCAGTACTTC.

The chain links TRBV18 to TRBJ2-7; possibly TRBD1 for D (5 bases). V lost 5 bases to trimming and J lost 2 bases, with 13 bases between them. This CDR3 is 14 amino acids long. The germline CDR1 and CDR2 sequences are KGHSH and LQKENI. The CDR3 here is CASSSPTVPYEQYF. The CDR3 DNA reads as TGTGCCAGCTCATCCCCGACAGTTCCCTACGAGCAGTACTTC.

The chain carries TRBV10-1 and TRBJ2-1, with 7 bases that match TRBD2. This CDR3 has 15 amino acids. Trimming at V came to 5 bases and at J to 4 bases, leaving 8 bases not matched to a gene. Germline CDR1 is WNHNN and CDR2 is SYGVQD (reference sequence). Here the CDR3 DNA reads TGCGCCAGCAGTCCCAGGGCGGGAGCTTACAATGAGCAGTTCTTC. Amino acids: CASSPRAGAYNEQFF.

The rearrangement links TRBV24-1 to TRBJ1-2; D unresolved. This CDR3 is 13 amino acids long. Trimming pared 1 base from V and 4 bases from J, leaving 6 bases between. CDR1 and CDR2 from the germline V gene are KGHDR and SFDVKD. CDR3 sequence: CATSDFRGYGYTF. CDR3 in DNA: TGTGCCACCAGTGATTTCCGGGGCTATGGCTACACCTTC.